Sequencing of this TCR beta chain was carried out in a study of control samples from healthy donors and cancer patients. Data came from immunoSEQ multiplex PCR; TCRdb stores just in-frame clones and leaves some out. The sample lists roughly 120,000 clones, 85% to 95% occurring once. Trimming left V 5 bases short and J 2 bases short, with 16 bases between. CDR1 MNHEY and CDR2 SMNVEV come from the germline V gene (reference sequence). CDR3 size: 15 residues. The sample comprised blood. The rearrangement links TRBV27 to TRBJ2-7, with D perhaps TRBD2 (5 bases). The receptor's source is a man aged 25 to 45 in good health. Written as DNA, the CDR3 is TGTGCCAGCAGTCCCCGGGCCCGAGGGCCCTACGAGCAGTACTTC. Residues: CASSPRARGPYEQYF.